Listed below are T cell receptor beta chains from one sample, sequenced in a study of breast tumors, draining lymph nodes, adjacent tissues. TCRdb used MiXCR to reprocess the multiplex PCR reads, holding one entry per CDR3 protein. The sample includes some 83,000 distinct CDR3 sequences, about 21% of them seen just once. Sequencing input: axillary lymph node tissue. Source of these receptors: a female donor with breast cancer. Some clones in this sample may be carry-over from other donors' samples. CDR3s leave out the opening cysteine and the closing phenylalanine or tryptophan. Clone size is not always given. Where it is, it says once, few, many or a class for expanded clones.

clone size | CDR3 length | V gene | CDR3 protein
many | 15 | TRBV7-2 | ASSPKTPKYSNQPQH
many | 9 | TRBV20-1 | SHADSYEQY
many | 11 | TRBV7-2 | ASSPTENYGYT
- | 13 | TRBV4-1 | ASSQDEGGKEKLL
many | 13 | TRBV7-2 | ASSFPAGRTDTQY
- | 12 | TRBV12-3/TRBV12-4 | ASSPAAGGYEQY
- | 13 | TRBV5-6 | ASSRAGARGDTQC
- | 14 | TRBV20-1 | SAGRTSGRLGDEQF
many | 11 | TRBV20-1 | SARDYRVGELF
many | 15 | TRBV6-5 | ASSSGLAGEGTGELF
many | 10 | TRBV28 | ASTSLNSPLH
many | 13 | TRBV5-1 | ASSKLAGGSDTQY
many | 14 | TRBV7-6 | ASSLGTGGYTGELF
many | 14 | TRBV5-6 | ASSFTGLAEYNEQF
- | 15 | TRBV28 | ASGKGQGITIGETQY